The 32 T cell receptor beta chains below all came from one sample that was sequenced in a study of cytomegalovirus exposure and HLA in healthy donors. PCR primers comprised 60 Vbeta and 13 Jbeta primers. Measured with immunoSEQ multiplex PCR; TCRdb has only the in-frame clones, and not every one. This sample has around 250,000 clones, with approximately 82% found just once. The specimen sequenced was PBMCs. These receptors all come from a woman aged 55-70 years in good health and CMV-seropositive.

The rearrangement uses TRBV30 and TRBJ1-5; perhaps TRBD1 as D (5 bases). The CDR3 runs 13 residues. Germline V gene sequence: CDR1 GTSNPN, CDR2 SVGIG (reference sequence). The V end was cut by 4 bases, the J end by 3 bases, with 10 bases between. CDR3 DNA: TGTGCCTGGAAAGGGGACTTCAATCAGCCCCAGCATTTT. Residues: CAWKGDFNQPQHF.

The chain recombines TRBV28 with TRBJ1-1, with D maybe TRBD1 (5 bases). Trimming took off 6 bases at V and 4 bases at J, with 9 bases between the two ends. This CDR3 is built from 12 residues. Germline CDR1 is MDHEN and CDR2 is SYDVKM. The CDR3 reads CASRQGGTEAFF. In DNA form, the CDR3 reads TGTGCCAGCAGGCAGGGCGGCACTGAAGCTTTCTTT.

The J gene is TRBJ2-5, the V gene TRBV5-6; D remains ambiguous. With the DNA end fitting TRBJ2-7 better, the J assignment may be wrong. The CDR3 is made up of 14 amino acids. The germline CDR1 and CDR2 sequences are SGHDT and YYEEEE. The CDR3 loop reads CASSLAARPIEQYF. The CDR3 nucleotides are TGTGCCAGCAGCTTGGCCGCCAGGCCGATCGAGCAGTACTTC.

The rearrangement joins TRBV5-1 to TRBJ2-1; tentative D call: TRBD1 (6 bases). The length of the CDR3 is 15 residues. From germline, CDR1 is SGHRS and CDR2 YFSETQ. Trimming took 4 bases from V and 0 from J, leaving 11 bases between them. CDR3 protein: CASSHGQSSYNEQFF. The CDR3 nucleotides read TGCGCCAGCAGCCACGGACAGAGCTCCTACAATGAGCAGTTCTTC.

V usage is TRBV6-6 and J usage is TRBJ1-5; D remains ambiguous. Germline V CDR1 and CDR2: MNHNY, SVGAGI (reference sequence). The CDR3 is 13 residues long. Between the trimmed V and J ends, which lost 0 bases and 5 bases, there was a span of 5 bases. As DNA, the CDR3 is TGTGCCAGCAGTTACTCATATGATCAGCCCCAGCATTTT. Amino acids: CASSYSYDQPQHF.

The CDR3 loop reads CASSALRGGNQPQHF. CDR3 DNA sequence: TGTGCCAGCAGTGCTCTCAGGGGGGGCAATCAGCCCCAGCATTTT. The chain couples TRBV2 to TRBJ1-5; 7 bases align to TRBD1. The CDR3 is 15 amino acids. Germline V gene data show CDR1 as SNHLY and CDR2 as FYNNEI. J lost 2 bases, V lost 4 bases, and 5 bases had no gene match.

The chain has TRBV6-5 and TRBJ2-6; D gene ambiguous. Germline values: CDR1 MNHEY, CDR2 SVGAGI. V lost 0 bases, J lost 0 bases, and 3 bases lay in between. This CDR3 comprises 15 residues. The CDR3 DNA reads TGTGCCAGCAGTTACTCGCGCTCTGGGGCCAACGTCCTGACTTTC. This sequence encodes CASSYSRSGANVLTF.

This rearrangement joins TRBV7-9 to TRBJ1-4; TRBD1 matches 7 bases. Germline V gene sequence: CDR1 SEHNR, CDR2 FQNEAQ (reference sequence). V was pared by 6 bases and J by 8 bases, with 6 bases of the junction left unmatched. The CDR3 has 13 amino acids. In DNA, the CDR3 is TGTGCCAGCAGAGACAGGGATAAGGAAAAACTGTTTTTT. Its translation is CASRDRDKEKLFF. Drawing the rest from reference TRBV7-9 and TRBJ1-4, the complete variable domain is DTGVSQNPRHKITKRGQNVTFRCDPISEHNRLYWYRQTLGQGPEFLTYFQNEAQLEKSRLLSDRFSAERPKGSFSTLEIQRTEQGDSAMYLCASRDRDKEKLFFGSGTQLSVL.

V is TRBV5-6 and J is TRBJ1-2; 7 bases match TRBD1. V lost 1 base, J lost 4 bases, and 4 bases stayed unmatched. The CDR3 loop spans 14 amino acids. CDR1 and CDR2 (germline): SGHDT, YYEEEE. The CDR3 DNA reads TGTGCCAGCAGCTTGAGGGACAGAGCCTATGGCTACACCTTC. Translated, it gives CASSLRDRAYGYTF.

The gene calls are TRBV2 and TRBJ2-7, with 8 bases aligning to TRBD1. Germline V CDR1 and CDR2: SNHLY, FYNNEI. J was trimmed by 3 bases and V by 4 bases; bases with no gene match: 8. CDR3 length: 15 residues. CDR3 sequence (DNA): TGTGCCAGCAGTGGTTTCGACAGGGGAGGCTACGAGCAGTACTTC. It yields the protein CASSGFDRGGYEQYF.

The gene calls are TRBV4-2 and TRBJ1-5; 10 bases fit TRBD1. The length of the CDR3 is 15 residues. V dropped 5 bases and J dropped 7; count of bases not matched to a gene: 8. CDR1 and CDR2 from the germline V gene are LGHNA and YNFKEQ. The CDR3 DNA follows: TGTGCCAGCAGCGAAGGACAGGGGGTGAGGCAGCCCCAGCATTTT. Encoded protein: CASSEGQGVRQPQHF.

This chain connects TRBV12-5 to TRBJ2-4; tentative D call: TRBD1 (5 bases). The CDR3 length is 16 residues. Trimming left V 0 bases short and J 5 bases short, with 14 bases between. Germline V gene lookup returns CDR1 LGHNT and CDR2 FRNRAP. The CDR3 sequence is CASGLVPRGLENIQYF. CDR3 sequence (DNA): TGTGCTAGTGGTTTGGTGCCTAGGGGTTTGGAAAACATTCAGTACTTC.

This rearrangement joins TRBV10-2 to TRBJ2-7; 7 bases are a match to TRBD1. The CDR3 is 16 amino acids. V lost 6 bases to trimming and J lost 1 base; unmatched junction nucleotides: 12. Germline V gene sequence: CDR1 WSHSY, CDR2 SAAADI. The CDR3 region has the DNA TGCGCCAGCAGGACGAGGGACAGAACTTTTTCCTACGAGCAGTACTTC. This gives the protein CASRTRDRTFSYEQYF.

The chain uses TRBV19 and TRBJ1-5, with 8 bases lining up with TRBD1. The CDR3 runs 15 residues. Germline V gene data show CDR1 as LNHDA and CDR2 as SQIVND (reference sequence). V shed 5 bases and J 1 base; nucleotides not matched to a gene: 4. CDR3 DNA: TGTGCCAGTAGTGGGCAGGGGGCGAGCAATCAGCCCCAGCATTTT. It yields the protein CASSGQGASNQPQHF.

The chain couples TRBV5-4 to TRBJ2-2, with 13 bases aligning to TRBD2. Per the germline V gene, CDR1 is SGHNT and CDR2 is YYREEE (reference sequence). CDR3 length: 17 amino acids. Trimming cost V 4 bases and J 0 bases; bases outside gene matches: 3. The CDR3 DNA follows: TGTGCCAGCAGCCCGGGACTAGCGGGGTCGAACACCGGGGAGCTGTTTTTT. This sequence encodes CASSPGLAGSNTGELFF.

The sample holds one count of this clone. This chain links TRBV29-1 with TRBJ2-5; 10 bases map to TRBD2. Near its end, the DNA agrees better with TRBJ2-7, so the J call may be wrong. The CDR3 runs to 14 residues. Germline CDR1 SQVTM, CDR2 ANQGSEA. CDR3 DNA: TGCAGCGTTCGCTTCAGCGGGAGGGCCTACGAGCAGTACTTC. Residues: CSVRFSGRAYEQYF.

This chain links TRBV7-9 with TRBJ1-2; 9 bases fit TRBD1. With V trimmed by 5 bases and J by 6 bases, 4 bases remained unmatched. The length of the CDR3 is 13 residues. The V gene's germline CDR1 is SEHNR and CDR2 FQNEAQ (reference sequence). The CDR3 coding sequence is TGTGCCAGCAGCCCGGGACAGGGTGATGGCTACACCTTC. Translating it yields CASSPGQGDGYTF.

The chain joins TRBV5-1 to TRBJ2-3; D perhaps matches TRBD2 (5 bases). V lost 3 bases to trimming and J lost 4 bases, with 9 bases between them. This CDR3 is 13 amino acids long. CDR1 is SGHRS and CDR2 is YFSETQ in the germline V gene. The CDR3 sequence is CASSSPGADTQYF. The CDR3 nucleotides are TGCGCCAGCAGCTCCCCCGGGGCAGATACGCAGTATTTT.

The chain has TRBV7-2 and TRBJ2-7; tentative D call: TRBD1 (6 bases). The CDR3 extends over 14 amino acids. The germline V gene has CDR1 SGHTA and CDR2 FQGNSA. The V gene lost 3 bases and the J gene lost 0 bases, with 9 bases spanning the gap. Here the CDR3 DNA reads TGTGCCAGCAGCTTCACAGGGATCTCCTACGAGCAGTACTTC. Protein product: CASSFTGISYEQYF.

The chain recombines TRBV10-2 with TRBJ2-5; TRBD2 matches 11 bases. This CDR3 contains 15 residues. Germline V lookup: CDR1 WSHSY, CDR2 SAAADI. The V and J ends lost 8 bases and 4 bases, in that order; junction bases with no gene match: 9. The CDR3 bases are TGCGCCAGCCGGGGGGTAGCGGGAGGGGGAGAGACCCAGTACTTC. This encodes CASRGVAGGGETQYF.

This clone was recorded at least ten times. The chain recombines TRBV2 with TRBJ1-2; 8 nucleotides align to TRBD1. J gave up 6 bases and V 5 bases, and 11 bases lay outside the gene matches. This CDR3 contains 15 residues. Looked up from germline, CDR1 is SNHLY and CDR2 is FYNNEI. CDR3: CASSTLGQGRDGYTF. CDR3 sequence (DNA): TGTGCCAGCAGTACCCTTGGACAGGGCAGAGATGGCTACACCTTC.

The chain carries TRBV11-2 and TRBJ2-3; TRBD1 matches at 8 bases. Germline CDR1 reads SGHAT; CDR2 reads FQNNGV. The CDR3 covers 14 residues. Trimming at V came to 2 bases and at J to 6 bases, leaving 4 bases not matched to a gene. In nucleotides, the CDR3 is TGTGCCAGCAGCTTAAGACAGGGGCTGGATACGCAGTATTTT. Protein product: CASSLRQGLDTQYF.

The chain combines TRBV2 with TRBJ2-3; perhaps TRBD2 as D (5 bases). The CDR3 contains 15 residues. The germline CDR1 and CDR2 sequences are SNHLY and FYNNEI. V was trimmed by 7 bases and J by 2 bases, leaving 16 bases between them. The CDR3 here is CASTRGQRNTDTQYF. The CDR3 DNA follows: TGTGCCAGCACACGGGGTCAGCGGAACACAGATACGCAGTATTTT.

The CDR3 nucleotides are TGCGCCAGCAGCCAAATGGTACGGGACAGGGAGCACGGCTACACCTTC. Protein sequence: CASSQMVRDREHGYTF. V gene TRBV4-1 combines with J gene TRBJ1-2; 9 nucleotides align to TRBD1. Germline V CDR1 and CDR2: MGHRA, YSYEKL. V was clipped by 2 bases and J by 8 bases; unmatched bases: 12. CDR3 length: 16 amino acids.

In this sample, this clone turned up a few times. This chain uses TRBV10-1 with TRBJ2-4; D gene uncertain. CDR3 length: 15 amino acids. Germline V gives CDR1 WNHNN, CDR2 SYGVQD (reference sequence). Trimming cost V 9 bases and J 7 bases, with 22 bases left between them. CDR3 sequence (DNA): TGCGCCAGTCCTGAACAAGCCCCCCTAGGCAACATTCAGTACTTC. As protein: CASPEQAPLGNIQYF.

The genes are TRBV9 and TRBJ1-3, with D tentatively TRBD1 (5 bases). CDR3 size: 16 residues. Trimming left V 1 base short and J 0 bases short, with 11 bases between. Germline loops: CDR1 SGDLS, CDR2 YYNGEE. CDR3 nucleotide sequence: TGTGCCAGCAGCGTACAAGACAGCCGCTCTGGAAACACCATATATTTT. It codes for CASSVQDSRSGNTIYF.

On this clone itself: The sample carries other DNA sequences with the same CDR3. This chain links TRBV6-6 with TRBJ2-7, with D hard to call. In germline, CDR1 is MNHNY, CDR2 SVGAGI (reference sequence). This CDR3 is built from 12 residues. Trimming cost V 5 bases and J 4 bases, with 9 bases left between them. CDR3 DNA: TGTGCCAGCAGTCCCTTACATTACGAGCAGTACTTC. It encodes CASSPLHYEQYF.

The CDR3 region has the DNA TGTGCCAGCAGAAGAGCAACGGGACACTCTAACTATGGCTACACCTTC. Protein product: CASRRATGHSNYGYTF. The chain employs TRBV5-6 and TRBJ1-2, with D perhaps TRBD1 (6 bases). The germline V gene has CDR1 SGHDT and CDR2 YYEEEE. The germline V and J ends were trimmed by 5 bases and 0 bases, with 17 bases remaining between them. The CDR3 covers 16 residues.

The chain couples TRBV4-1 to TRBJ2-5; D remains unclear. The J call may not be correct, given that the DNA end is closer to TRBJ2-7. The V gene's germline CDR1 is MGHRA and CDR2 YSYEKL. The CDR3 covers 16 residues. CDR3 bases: TGCGCCAGCAGCCAAGACGACTCGGTGAGCTCCTACGAGCAGTACTTC. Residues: CASSQDDSVSSYEQYF.

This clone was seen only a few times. CDR3 in amino acids: CASSLLQTGYTF. For the CDR3, the DNA is TGTGCCAGCAGTTTACTGCAGACAGGCTACACCTTC. The chain has TRBV28 and TRBJ1-2, with no clear D. The CDR3 has 12 amino acids. The V and J ends lost 2 bases and 8 bases respectively, with 9 bases between them. Germline V gives CDR1 MDHEN, CDR2 SYDVKM.

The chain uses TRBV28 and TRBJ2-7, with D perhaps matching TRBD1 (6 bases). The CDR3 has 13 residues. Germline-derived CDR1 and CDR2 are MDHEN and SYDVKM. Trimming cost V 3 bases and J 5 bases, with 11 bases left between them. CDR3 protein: CASSFGQGHEQYF. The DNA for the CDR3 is TGTGCCAGCAGTTTTGGTCAGGGGCACGAGCAGTACTTC. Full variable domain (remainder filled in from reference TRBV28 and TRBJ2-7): DVKVTQSSRYLVKRTGEKVFLECVQDMDHENMFWYRQDPGLGLRLIYFSYDVKMKEKGDIPEGYSVSREKKERFSLILESASTNQTSMYLCASSFGQGHEQYFGPGTRLTVT.

The CDR3 spells CASTPRAGEQYF. The CDR3 nucleotides read TGTGCCAGCACCCCCCGTGCGGGCGAGCAGTACTTC. This chain connects TRBV2 to TRBJ2-7, with TRBD2 as a possible D gene (5 bases). Germline assignment: CDR1 SNHLY and CDR2 FYNNEI. CDR3 length: 12 amino acids. V shed 7 bases and J shed 6 bases, with 13 bases lying between them.